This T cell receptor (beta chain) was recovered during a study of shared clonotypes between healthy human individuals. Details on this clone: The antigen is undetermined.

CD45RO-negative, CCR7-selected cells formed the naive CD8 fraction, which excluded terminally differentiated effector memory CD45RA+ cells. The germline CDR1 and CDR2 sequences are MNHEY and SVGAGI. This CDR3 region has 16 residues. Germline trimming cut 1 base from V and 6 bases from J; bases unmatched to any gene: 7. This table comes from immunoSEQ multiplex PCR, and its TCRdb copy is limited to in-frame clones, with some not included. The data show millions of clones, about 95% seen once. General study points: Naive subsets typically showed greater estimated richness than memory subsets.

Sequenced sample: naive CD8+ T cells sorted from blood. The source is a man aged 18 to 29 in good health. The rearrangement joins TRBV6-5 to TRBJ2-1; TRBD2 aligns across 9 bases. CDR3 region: CASSYLAGEGFNEQFF. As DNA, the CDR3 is TGTGCCAGCAGTTACTTAGCGGGAGAGGGGTTCAATGAGCAGTTCTTC.